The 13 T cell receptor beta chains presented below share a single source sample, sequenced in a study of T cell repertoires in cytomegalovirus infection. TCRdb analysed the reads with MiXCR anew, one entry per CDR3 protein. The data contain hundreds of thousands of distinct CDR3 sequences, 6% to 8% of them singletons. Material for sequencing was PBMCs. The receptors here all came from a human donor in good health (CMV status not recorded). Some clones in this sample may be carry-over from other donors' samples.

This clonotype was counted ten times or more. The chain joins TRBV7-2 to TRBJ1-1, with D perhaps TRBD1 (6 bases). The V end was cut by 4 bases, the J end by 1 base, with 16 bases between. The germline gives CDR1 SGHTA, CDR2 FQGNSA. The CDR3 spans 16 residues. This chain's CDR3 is CASSSQPTGPNTEAFF. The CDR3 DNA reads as TGTGCCAGCAGCTCCCAACCGACAGGACCGAACACTGAAGCTTTCTTT.

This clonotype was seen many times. The CDR3 is CASSWGQGITYEQYF. The CDR3 DNA is TGCGCCAGCAGCTGGGGACAGGGGATAACTTACGAGCAGTACTTC. The chain recombines TRBV5-1 with TRBJ2-7; TRBD1 matches at 10 bases. CDR3 size: 15 residues. With 3 bases clipped from V and 4 bases from J, the junction kept 7 bases outside the gene matches. Germline V gene lookup returns CDR1 SGHRS and CDR2 YFSETQ. Variable domain in full (rest from reference TRBV5-1 and TRBJ2-7): KAGVTQTPRYLIKTRGQQVTLSCSPISGHRSVSWYQQTPGQGLQFLFEYFSETQRNKGNFPGRFSGRQFSNSRSEMNVSTLELGDSALYLCASSWGQGITYEQYFGPGTRLTVT.

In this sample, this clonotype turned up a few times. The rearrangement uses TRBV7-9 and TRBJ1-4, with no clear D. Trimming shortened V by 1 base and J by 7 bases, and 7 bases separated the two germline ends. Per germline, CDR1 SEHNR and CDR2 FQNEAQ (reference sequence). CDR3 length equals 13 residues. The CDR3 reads CASSLGGFEKLFF. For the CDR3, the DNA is TGTGCCAGCAGCTTAGGCGGATTTGAAAAACTGTTTTTT. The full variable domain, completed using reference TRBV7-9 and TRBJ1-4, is DTGVSQNPRHKITKRGQNVTFRCDPISEHNRLYWYRQTLGQGPEFLTYFQNEAQLEKSRLLSDRFSAERPKGSFSTLEIQRTEQGDSAMYLCASSLGGFEKLFFGSGTQLSVL.

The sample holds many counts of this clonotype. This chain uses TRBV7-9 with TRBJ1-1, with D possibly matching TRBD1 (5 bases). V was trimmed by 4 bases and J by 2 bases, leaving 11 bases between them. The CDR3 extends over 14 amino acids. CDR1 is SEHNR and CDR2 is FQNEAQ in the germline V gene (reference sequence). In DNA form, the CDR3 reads TGTGCCAGCAGCTCCAGGGCCTTAAACACTGAAGCTTTCTTT. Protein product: CASSSRALNTEAFF.

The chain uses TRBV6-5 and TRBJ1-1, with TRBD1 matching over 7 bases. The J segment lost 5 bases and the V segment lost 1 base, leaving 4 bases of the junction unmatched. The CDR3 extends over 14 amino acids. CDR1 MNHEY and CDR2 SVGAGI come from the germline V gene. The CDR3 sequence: CASSYLTGVTEAFF. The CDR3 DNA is TGTGCCAGCAGTTACTTAACAGGGGTTACTGAAGCTTTCTTT.

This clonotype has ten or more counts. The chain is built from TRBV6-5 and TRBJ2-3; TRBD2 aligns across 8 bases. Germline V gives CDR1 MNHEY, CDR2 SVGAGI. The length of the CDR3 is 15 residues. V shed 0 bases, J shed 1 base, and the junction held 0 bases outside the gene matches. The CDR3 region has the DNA TGTGCCAGCAGTTACTCGACTAGCGGCACAGATACGCAGTATTTT. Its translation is CASSYSTSGTDTQYF.

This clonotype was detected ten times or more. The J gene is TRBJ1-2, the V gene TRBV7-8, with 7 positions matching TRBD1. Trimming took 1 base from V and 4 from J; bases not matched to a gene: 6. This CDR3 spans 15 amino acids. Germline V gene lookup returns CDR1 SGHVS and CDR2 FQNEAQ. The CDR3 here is CASSLGGDSPYGYTF. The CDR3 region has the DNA TGTGCCAGCAGCTTAGGGGGGGACAGCCCCTATGGCTACACCTTC.

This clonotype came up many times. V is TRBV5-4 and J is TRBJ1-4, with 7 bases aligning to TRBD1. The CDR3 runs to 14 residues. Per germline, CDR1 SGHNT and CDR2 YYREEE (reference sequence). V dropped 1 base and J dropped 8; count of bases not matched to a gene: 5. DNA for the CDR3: TGTGCCAGCAGCTTGAAGCAGGGGGAAGAAAAACTGTTTTTT. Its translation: CASSLKQGEEKLFF.

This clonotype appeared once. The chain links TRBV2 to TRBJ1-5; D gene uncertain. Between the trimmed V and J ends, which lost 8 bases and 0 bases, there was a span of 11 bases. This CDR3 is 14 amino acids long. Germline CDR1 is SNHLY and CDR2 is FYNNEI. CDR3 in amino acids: CASSESTSNQPQHF. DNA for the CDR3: TGTGCCAGCTCTGAGTCCACTAGCAATCAGCCCCAGCATTTT.

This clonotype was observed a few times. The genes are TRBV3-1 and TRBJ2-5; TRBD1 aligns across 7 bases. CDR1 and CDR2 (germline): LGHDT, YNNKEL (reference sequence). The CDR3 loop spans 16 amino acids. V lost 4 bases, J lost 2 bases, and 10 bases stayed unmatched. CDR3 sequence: CASSPRTGPQQETQYF. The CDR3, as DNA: TGTGCCAGCAGCCCCCGGACAGGACCGCAACAAGAGACCCAGTACTTC.

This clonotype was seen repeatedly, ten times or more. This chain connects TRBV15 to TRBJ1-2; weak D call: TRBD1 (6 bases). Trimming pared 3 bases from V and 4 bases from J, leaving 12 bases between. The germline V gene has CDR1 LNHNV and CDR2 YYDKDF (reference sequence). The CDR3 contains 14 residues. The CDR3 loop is CATSSGRGFYGYTF. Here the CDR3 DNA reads TGTGCCACCAGCAGCGGCAGGGGATTCTATGGCTACACCTTC.

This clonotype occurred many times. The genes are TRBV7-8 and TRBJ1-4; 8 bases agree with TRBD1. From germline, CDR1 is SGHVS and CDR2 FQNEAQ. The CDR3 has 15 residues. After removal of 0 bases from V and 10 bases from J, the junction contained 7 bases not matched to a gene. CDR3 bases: TGTGCCAGCAGCTTAGCCGGCCAGGGGGCAGTAAAACTGTTTTTT. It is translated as CASSLAGQGAVKLFF.

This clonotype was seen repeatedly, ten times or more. The chain's CDR3 is CASSFHSGDTGELFF. DNA of the CDR3: TGTGCCAGCAGCTTCCACTCAGGGGACACCGGGGAGCTGTTTTTT. The chain employs TRBV7-6 and TRBJ2-2; perhaps TRBD1 as D (6 bases). Germline loops: CDR1 SGHVS, CDR2 FNYEAQ. The V gene lost 3 bases and the J gene lost 3 bases, with 11 bases spanning the gap. The CDR3 totals 15 residues. Looking up the rest from reference TRBV7-6 and TRBJ2-2 gives the full variable domain: GAGVSQSPRYKVTKRGQDVALRCDPISGHVSLYWYRQALGQGPEFLTYFNYEAQQDKSGLPNDRFSAERPEGSISTLTIQRTEQRDSAMYRCASSFHSGDTGELFFGEGSRLTVL.